These 22 T cell receptor beta chains were all obtained from the same sample, sequenced in a study of shared clonotypes between healthy human individuals. This table comes from immunoSEQ multiplex PCR, and its TCRdb copy is limited to in-frame clones, with some not included. The sample holds roughly 1,100,000 clones, approximately 68% seen once. The sample consisted of memory CD4+ T cells sorted from blood. Subset given: CD45RA-negative fraction. All receptors come from a young man in good health.

This clone was detected only a few times. The identical CDR3 is also encoded by other nucleotide sequences in the sample. The chain links TRBV6-1 to TRBJ1-3, with a tentative D call TRBD1 (6 bases). V was clipped by 0 bases and J by 2 bases, with 8 bases between them. CDR3 size: 15 residues. Germline CDR1 MNHNS, CDR2 SASEGT. CDR3 bases: TGTGCCAGCAGTGAAGCAGGGGGGACTGGAAACACCATATATTTT. Translation gives CASSEAGGTGNTIYF.

A note on this clone: Other DNA sequences within the sample encode an identical CDR3. The V call is TRBV4-3, the J call TRBJ1-4; a weak D match, TRBD1 (5 bases). With 1 base removed from V and 4 bases from J, the gap between germline ends came to 7 bases. This CDR3 region has 14 residues. CDR1 is LGHNA and CDR2 is YSLEER in the germline V gene. The CDR3 nucleotides read TGCGCCAGCAGCCAAGGGCAGGGTAATGAAAAACTGTTTTTT. It specifies CASSQGQGNEKLFF.

The V call is TRBV4-1, the J call TRBJ2-1; TRBD1 agrees at 9 bases. There are 14 residues in the CDR3. CDR1 and CDR2 (germline): MGHRA, YSYEKL. V lost 3 bases, J lost 7 bases, and 4 bases stayed unmatched. The CDR3 DNA is TGCGCCAGCAGCCAGGGACAGGGAGTGAATGAGCAGTTCTTC. It specifies CASSQGQGVNEQFF.

This chain links TRBV4-3 with TRBJ2-1; D uncertain. Germline V CDR1 and CDR2: LGHNA, YSLEER. The CDR3 runs 15 residues. Trimming shortened V by 0 bases and J by 4 bases, and 10 bases separated the two germline ends. CDR3 loop: CASSQDGGPYNEQFF. CDR3 bases: TGCGCCAGCAGCCAAGATGGTGGGCCTTACAATGAGCAGTTCTTC.

This clone was found a few times. The chain carries TRBV21-1 and TRBJ2-3; the listed D gene, TRBD1, was not tested against the DNA. TRBV21-1 is a pseudogene locus. The CDR3 spans 13 residues. This chain's CDR3 is CASSKDTTDTQYF. The CDR3 DNA is TGTGCCAGCAGCAAAGACACCACAGATACGCAGTATTTT.

The chain uses TRBV6-5 and TRBJ1-6; weak D call: TRBD1 (5 bases). This CDR3 spans 12 amino acids. Germline V CDR1 and CDR2: MNHEY, SVGAGI. V was trimmed by 10 bases and J by 10 bases, leaving 14 bases between them. The CDR3 reads CATTSGFSPLHF. As DNA, the CDR3 is TGTGCCACGACTTCAGGGTTCTCACCCCTCCACTTT.

V usage is TRBV6-6 and J usage is TRBJ2-3; TRBD2 matches 7 bases. This CDR3 region has 15 residues. Trimming removed 2 bases from V and 2 bases from J; junction bases left unmatched: 4. The germline V gene encodes CDR1 MNHNY and CDR2 SVGAGI (reference sequence). Here the CDR3 DNA reads TGTGCCAGCAGTTACGCTAGCGGAGTCACAGATACGCAGTATTTT. This gives the protein CASSYASGVTDTQYF.

This clone has only a few counts. The chain couples TRBV5-1 to TRBJ1-3; unclear D gene. V shed 0 bases and J shed 0 bases, with 10 bases lying between them. Per germline, CDR1 SGHRS and CDR2 YFSETQ. The CDR3 is 16 amino acids. The chain's CDR3 is CASSLETPASGNTIYF. In DNA form, the CDR3 reads TGCGCCAGCAGCTTGGAGACACCAGCCTCTGGAAACACCATATATTTT.

The V call is TRBV30, the J call TRBJ2-2; TRBD2 matches 8 bases. V dropped 4 bases and J dropped 4; count of bases not matched to a gene: 8. The CDR3 covers 15 residues. Germline V CDR1 and CDR2: GTSNPN, SVGIG (reference sequence). The CDR3 spells CAWTSLAGGTGELFF. The CDR3 DNA follows: TGTGCCTGGACCTCGCTGGCGGGGGGCACCGGGGAGCTGTTTTTT.

Regarding this clone: A far larger clone is one base from this, pointing to a likely read error. V gene TRBV4-1 combines with J gene TRBJ1-5, with 7 bases aligning to TRBD1. Germline CDR1 MGHRA, CDR2 YSYEKL. CDR3 length: 15 amino acids. Losses at the gene ends were 4 bases for V and 6 bases for J; bases not matched to a gene: 9. Written as DNA, the CDR3 is TGCGCCAGCAGCCGAGATCAGGGGGTTGGTCAGCCCCAGCATTTT. The encoded protein is CASSRDQGVGQPQHF.

This rearrangement joins TRBV5-1 to TRBJ2-5; D is unresolved. TRBJ2-7 matches the DNA end more closely, so the J call is doubtful. Germline CDR1 is SGHRS and CDR2 is YFSETQ. This CDR3 spans 13 amino acids. CDR3 bases: TGCGCCAGCAGCCTTTTAGGCTCCTACGAGCAGTACTTC. Residues: CASSLLGSYEQYF.

In its sample, this clone was seen a few times. The V and J genes are TRBV5-1 and TRBJ1-4; no clear D gene. The CDR3 runs 15 residues. V dropped 0 bases and J dropped 7 bases, with 13 bases sitting between them. Germline lookup yields CDR1 SGHRS and CDR2 YFSETQ. CDR3 in DNA: TGCGCCAGCAGCTTGGGTACCCACTACGGTGAAAAACTGTTTTTT. Residues: CASSLGTHYGEKLFF.

The chain uses TRBV7-2 and TRBJ1-6, with 7 bases identical to TRBD1. This CDR3 spans 17 amino acids. V shed 2 bases and J 7 bases; nucleotides not matched to a gene: 11. Germline V CDR1 and CDR2: SGHTA, FQGNSA. The CDR3 DNA sequence: TGTGCCAGCAGCTTAAGGCTCAGGGACAGACGAAATTCACCCCTCCACTTT. Its translation: CASSLRLRDRRNSPLHF.

The chain joins TRBV18 to TRBJ2-1, with D possibly matching TRBD2 (6 bases). The CDR3 is made up of 16 amino acids. V shed 0 bases and J shed 0 bases, with 9 bases lying between them. Germline CDR1 reads KGHSH; CDR2 reads LQKENI. Here the CDR3 reads CASSPPGGLSYNEQFF. In DNA form, the CDR3 reads TGTGCCAGCTCACCACCCGGGGGACTCTCCTACAATGAGCAGTTCTTC.

The V gene is TRBV12-5, the J gene TRBJ1-5, with unresolved D. The germline gives CDR1 LGHNT, CDR2 FRNRAP. V dropped 7 bases and J dropped 7 bases, with 23 bases sitting between them. The CDR3 loop spans 16 amino acids. DNA of the CDR3: TGTGCTAGTGCCCTTGAGGCAGGCGGCGGAGGACAGCCCCAGCATTTT. It codes for CASALEAGGGGQPQHF.

This clone was seen once. The rearrangement links TRBV18 to TRBJ1-2; D not resolved. V lost 4 bases and J lost 3, with 9 bases in between. The germline gives CDR1 KGHSH, CDR2 LQKENI. CDR3 length: 13 residues. CDR3 residues: CASSLQRYYGYTF. The CDR3 nucleotides are TGTGCCAGCTCACTACAGAGGTACTATGGCTACACCTTC.

The chain links TRBV5-1 to TRBJ2-2; TRBD1 agrees at 8 bases. V lost 4 bases and J lost 1; bases outside the gene matches: 6. Germline values: CDR1 SGHRS, CDR2 YFSETQ. This CDR3 is built from 16 residues. CDR3 sequence: CASSPTGTGNTGELFF. The DNA for the CDR3 is TGCGCCAGCAGCCCTACCGGGACAGGGAACACCGGGGAGCTGTTTTTT.

This clone occurred a few times. The chain couples TRBV29-1 to TRBJ2-3; 13 nucleotides match TRBD2. This CDR3 contains 14 residues. Germline assignment: CDR1 SQVTM and CDR2 ANQGSEA. J lost 4 bases, V lost 5 bases, and 3 bases had no gene match. The CDR3 reads CSVTSGGAADTQYF. For the CDR3, the DNA is TGCAGCGTTACTAGCGGGGGGGCCGCAGATACGCAGTATTTT.

The CDR3 region has the DNA TGTGCCAGCAGCCAAGCGAGCGGCGGGGGCTACGAGCAGTACTTC. Protein: CASSQASGGGYEQYF. This chain links TRBV14 with TRBJ2-7; TRBD2 matches 7 bases. Germline V gene data show CDR1 as SGHDN and CDR2 as FVKESK. With V trimmed by 1 base and J by 3 bases, 6 bases remained unmatched. This CDR3 is 15 amino acids long.

This clone was picked up one time. This chain connects TRBV5-1 to TRBJ2-5, with D maybe TRBD2 (5 bases). Between the trimmed V and J ends, which lost 6 bases and 4 bases, there was a span of 7 bases. This CDR3 is built from 11 residues. Looked up from germline, CDR1 is SGHRS and CDR2 is YFSETQ. CDR3 protein: CASIAGETQYF. CDR3 DNA: TGCGCCAGCATCGCGGGAGAGACCCAGTACTTC.

The V gene is TRBV5-1, the J gene TRBJ1-5; TRBD1 matches at 7 bases. Germline loops: CDR1 SGHRS, CDR2 YFSETQ. Unmatched junction bases numbered 5, after V lost 8 bases and J lost 3 bases. CDR3 length: 13 residues. The CDR3 region has the DNA TGCGCCAGTAACAGGGGATTCAATCAGCCCCAGCATTTT. Protein product: CASNRGFNQPQHF. The whole variable domain, remainder taken from reference TRBV5-1 and TRBJ1-5, is KAGVTQTPRYLIKTRGQQVTLSCSPISGHRSVSWYQQTPGQGLQFLFEYFSETQRNKGNFPGRFSGRQFSNSRSEMNVSTLELGDSALYLCASNRGFNQPQHFGDGTRLSIL.

This chain joins TRBV11-2 and TRBJ1-1; no reliable D call. The CDR3 is made up of 12 amino acids. From germline, CDR1 is SGHAT and CDR2 FQNNGV. V shed 1 base and J shed 11 bases, with 11 bases lying between them. The CDR3 DNA reads TGTGCCAGCAGCTTAGGTATCCAGAAGGCTTTCTTT. It codes for CASSLGIQKAFF.